Listed here are 12 T cell receptor beta chains from one sample, sequenced in a study of T cells after yellow fever vaccination. One entry per CDR3 protein results from TCRdb running MiXCR on the 5' RACE reads. The sample lists about 340,000 distinct CDR3 sequences; roughly an eighth were seen once. Sequenced material: CD4+ T cells sorted from PBMCs, taken 15 days after the yellow fever booster vaccination. The receptors here all came from a man aged 18 to 30 who received the YFV17D yellow fever vaccine.

This clonotype has a count of ten or more. This rearrangement joins TRBV20-1 to TRBJ1-6; D is uncertain. The CDR3 is made up of 13 amino acids. Germline lookup yields CDR1 DFQATT and CDR2 SNEGSKA (reference sequence). The V end lost 5 bases, the J end lost 6 bases, and 11 bases lay between the germline ends. CDR3 coding DNA: TGCAGTGCTGACCGGGATATTAATTCACCCCTCCACTTT. Encoded protein: CSADRDINSPLHF.

The V gene is TRBV5-5, the J gene TRBJ2-5; 9 nucleotides align to TRBD2. V trimming: 7 bases; J trimming: 1 base; junction bases outside the gene matches: 8. CDR1 is SGHKS and CDR2 is YYEKEE in the germline V gene (reference sequence). CDR3 length: 15 residues. The CDR3 protein is CASLNSGGPQETQYF. CDR3 sequence (DNA): TGTGCCAGCCTTAATAGCGGGGGACCCCAAGAGACCCAGTACTTC.

Notes on this clonotype: At one end the junction does not follow the germline gene, possibly because of a read error. V usage is TRBV30 and J usage is TRBJ1-4; unclear D gene. CDR1 GTSNPN and CDR2 SVGIG come from the germline V gene (reference sequence). The CDR3 sequence is 11 residues long. This CDR3 is CAWSVEARRIF. The CDR3 nucleotides read TGTGCCTGGAGTGTAGAGGCCAGGAGGATTTTT.

This clonotype has a handful of counts. The J gene is TRBJ1-5, the V gene TRBV5-1; the match to TRBD1 covers 9 bases. In germline, CDR1 is SGHRS, CDR2 YFSETQ. CDR3 size: 15 residues. V gave up 0 bases and J gave up 5 bases; unmatched junction bases: 3. The DNA for the CDR3 is TGCGCCAGCAGCTTGGTAGGACAGGGGTATCAGCCCCAGCATTTT. This encodes CASSLVGQGYQPQHF.

Concerning this clonotype itself: Relative to the germline gene, one junction end is altered; a read error may explain this. V gene TRBV12-3 or TRBV12-4 combines with J gene TRBJ1-1; D is ambiguous. This CDR3 is built from 13 residues. Here the CDR3 reads CASSLGRNTVAFF. In nucleotides, the CDR3 is TGTGCCAGCAGTTTAGGCAGGAATACTGTAGCTTTCTTT.

The genes are TRBV7-3 and TRBJ2-3; the match to TRBD2 covers 14 bases. V lost 5 bases to trimming and J lost 4 bases; unmatched junction nucleotides: 5. The CDR3 length is 16 residues. Per germline, CDR1 SGHTA and CDR2 FQGTGA. DNA of the CDR3: TGTGCCAGCAGCCCTGGACTAGCGGGGGGCTCAGATACGCAGTATTTT. Translation gives CASSPGLAGGSDTQYF.

Here the CDR3 reads CASSRMGGEQYF. The CDR3 bases are TGTGCCAGCAGCCGTATGGGGGGCGAGCAGTACTTC. The chain employs TRBV6-5 and TRBJ2-7; possibly TRBD2 for D (6 bases). Germline loops: CDR1 MNHEY, CDR2 SVGAGI. Trimming took off 6 bases at V and 6 bases at J, with 12 bases between the two ends. The CDR3 spans 12 residues.

The CDR3 DNA is TGTGCCAGCAGTTTATCGGCGGGGGGGGCGGAGCAGTACTTC. Translation: CASSLSAGGAEQYF. V and J are TRBV27 and TRBJ2-7; 9 bases fit TRBD2. The J segment lost 7 bases and the V segment lost 0 bases, leaving 4 bases of the junction unmatched. The CDR3 runs to 14 residues. The germline gives CDR1 MNHEY, CDR2 SMNVEV (reference sequence).

The chain carries TRBV11-1 and TRBJ2-1, with D possibly matching TRBD1 (6 bases). CDR1 and CDR2 from the germline V gene are SGHAT and FQDESV (reference sequence). V was pared by 3 bases and J by 0 bases, with 9 bases between. The CDR3 extends over 15 amino acids. The chain's CDR3 is CASSLGALSYNEQFF. The CDR3 DNA is TGTGCCAGCAGCTTGGGGGCTCTCTCCTACAATGAGCAGTTCTTC.

This chain joins TRBV5-5 and TRBJ1-2; tentatively, D is TRBD1 (5 bases). Germline V gene sequence: CDR1 SGHKS, CDR2 YYEKEE (reference sequence). V gave up 0 bases and J gave up 4 bases, with 13 bases separating them. The CDR3 is made up of 15 amino acids. The CDR3 DNA follows: TGTGCCAGCAGCTTGGCCTTTGGGACTTCCTATGGCTACACCTTC. Protein sequence: CASSLAFGTSYGYTF.

The genes are TRBV4-2 and TRBJ1-4; D ambiguous. V was trimmed by 4 bases and J by 8 bases, leaving 14 bases between them. This CDR3 is 14 amino acids long. Germline CDR1 is LGHNA and CDR2 is YNFKEQ. CDR3 nucleotides: TGTGCCAGCAGCCGAACCGGACCCAGGGAAAAACTGTTTTTT. Translated, it gives CASSRTGPREKLFF.

This clonotype was picked up many times. V is TRBV5-1 and J is TRBJ1-6, with a possible D match to TRBD1 (5 bases). V lost 4 bases to trimming and J lost 8 bases, with 19 bases between them. The CDR3 extends over 16 amino acids. CDR1 and CDR2 from the germline V gene are SGHRS and YFSETQ. In nucleotides, the CDR3 is TGCGCCAGCAGCCGAATTTGGGGGATGCCGGATTCACCCCTCCACTTT. It specifies CASSRIWGMPDSPLHF.